Each of the 21 T cell receptor beta chains below was sequenced from the same sample in a study of cytomegalovirus exposure and HLA in healthy donors (dated by TCRdb to about 2017). Libraries were made using the immunoSEQ multiplex PCR assay. A mixture of 60 forward primers for TCR Vbeta segments and 13 reverse primers for TCR Jbeta segments was used in the multiplex PCR. Here the immuneACCESS table is served through TCRdb, limited to in-frame sequences with V and J called. Missing clones are a known gap in these copies; in checked studies unresolved V genes cover under half, and the rest lacks a known reason. This sample's table lists around 110,000 clones. The ten top clones hold around 3.5% of the sample. The material sequenced was PBMCs. All receptors come from a man aged 25 to 45 in good health and CMV-seronegative.

The chain couples TRBV5-1 to TRBJ2-7; perhaps TRBD1 as D (6 bases). V shed 4 bases and J shed 3 bases, with 14 bases lying between them. This CDR3 spans 14 amino acids. Looked up from germline, CDR1 is SGHRS and CDR2 is YFSETQ. The CDR3 nucleotides read TGCGCCAGCAGCCAGCAGGGGTTAAACTACGAGCAGTACTTC. Protein: CASSQQGLNYEQYF.

The chain combines TRBV2 with TRBJ1-1; D uncertain. Germline lookup yields CDR1 SNHLY and CDR2 FYNNEI. Trimming shortened V by 4 bases and J by 3 bases, and 9 bases separated the two germline ends. This CDR3 is 13 amino acids long. The CDR3 sequence: CASSGEQDTEAFF. The CDR3 DNA reads as TGTGCCAGCAGTGGAGAGCAGGACACTGAAGCTTTCTTT.

The rearrangement joins TRBV5-6 to TRBJ1-2; 7 bases match TRBD1. The length of the CDR3 is 14 residues. Germline CDR1 is SGHDT and CDR2 is YYEEEE. V shed 0 bases, J shed 8 bases, and the junction held 7 bases outside the gene matches. DNA of the CDR3: TGTGCCAGCAGCTTGGACAGGGGCCTCGGCGGCTACACCTTC. Translation: CASSLDRGLGGYTF.

CDR3 in amino acids: CASSLKEGKDTQYF. For the CDR3, the DNA is TGTGCCAGCAGCTTAAAGGAGGGTAAAGATACGCAGTATTTT. The genes are TRBV7-2 and TRBJ2-3; TRBD2 might be the D (6 bases). The germline V gene has CDR1 SGHTA and CDR2 FQGNSA. The V gene lost 2 bases and the J gene lost 5 bases, with 11 bases spanning the gap. This CDR3 has 14 amino acids.

The chain employs TRBV6-6 and TRBJ1-5, with D perhaps matching TRBD1 (6 bases). The CDR3 loop spans 16 amino acids. V was pared by 2 bases and J by 4 bases, with 15 bases between. Germline lookup yields CDR1 MNHNY and CDR2 SVGAGI (reference sequence). CDR3 amino acids: CASSYRQDRGNQPQHF. The DNA of the CDR3 is TGTGCCAGCAGTTACCGACAGGATCGAGGTAATCAGCCCCAGCATTTT.

V usage is TRBV14 and J usage is TRBJ1-1, with TRBD1 as a possible D gene (6 bases). CDR3 length equals 20 residues. V was pared by 1 base and J by 0 bases, with 24 bases between. Germline CDR1 SGHDN, CDR2 FVKESK. As DNA, the CDR3 is TGTGCCAGCAGCCAAGGTACCCGGACAGCAAACAGCATACTGAACACTGAAGCTTTCTTT. It translates to CASSQGTRTANSILNTEAFF.

The rearrangement joins TRBV5-6 to TRBJ2-2, with TRBD2 as a possible D gene (7 bases). Trimming took off 4 bases at V and 1 base at J, with 20 bases between the two ends. The CDR3 has 18 residues. Germline V gene sequence: CDR1 SGHDT, CDR2 YYEEEE. DNA for the CDR3: TGTGCCAGCAGCAATCAGAGGGGGGGATTGGGGAACACCGGGGAGCTGTTTTTT. Protein: CASSNQRGGLGNTGELFF.

This chain joins TRBV7-8 and TRBJ2-1, with 10 bases matching TRBD2. The junction had 11 bases not matched to a gene; V was cut back by 5 bases and J by 7 bases. CDR3 length: 16 residues. Germline V gene lookup returns CDR1 SGHVS and CDR2 FQNEAQ. The CDR3: CASSPERGGMINEQFF. DNA for the CDR3: TGTGCCAGCAGCCCGGAGCGGGGGGGCATGATAAATGAGCAGTTCTTC.

The V gene is TRBV7-8, the J gene TRBJ2-2; D is ambiguous. The length of the CDR3 is 15 residues. V lost 1 base and J 0 bases, leaving 6 bases between the germline ends. Per germline, CDR1 SGHVS and CDR2 FQNEAQ. CDR3 nucleotides: TGTGCCAGCAGCTTAGTTCTCGCGAACACCGGGGAGCTGTTTTTT. It encodes CASSLVLANTGELFF.

The chain is built from TRBV10-3 and TRBJ2-7; D not certain. Germline V gene sequence: CDR1 ENHRY, CDR2 SYGVKD. With 3 bases removed from V and 0 bases from J, the gap between germline ends came to 9 bases. CDR3 size: 14 residues. The CDR3 DNA reads as TGTGCCATCAGTGACGAGAGGAGCTCCTACGAGCAGTACTTC. It yields the protein CAISDERSSYEQYF.

The chain recombines TRBV7-9 with TRBJ1-4; 7 nucleotides align to TRBD1. The V segment lost 5 bases and the J segment 0 bases; nucleotides outside the gene matches: 9. The CDR3 length is 17 residues. CDR1 SEHNR and CDR2 FQNEAQ come from the germline V gene (reference sequence). The CDR3 is CASSARDSDPTNEKLFF. The CDR3 DNA is TGTGCCAGCAGCGCAAGGGACAGCGATCCAACTAATGAAAAACTGTTTTTT.

This chain links TRBV4-2 with TRBJ2-5; perhaps TRBD1 as D (5 bases). With 3 bases removed from V and 5 bases from J, the gap between germline ends came to 13 bases. Germline V lookup: CDR1 LGHNA, CDR2 YNFKEQ. The CDR3 length is 14 residues. The CDR3 DNA reads as TGTGCCAGCAGCCAGGCAGGGTATGGGGAGACCCAGTACTTC. Amino acids: CASSQAGYGETQYF.

This sequence joins TRBV15 and TRBJ2-5; TRBD2 matches at 14 bases. The DNA end is more similar to TRBJ2-7, so the J call may be wrong. The CDR3 length is 16 residues. The germline gives CDR1 LNHNV, CDR2 YYDKDF (reference sequence). In nucleotides, the CDR3 is TGTGCCACCAGCACAGGGACTAGCGGGGGAGTGAGCGAGCAGTACTTC. It codes for CATSTGTSGGVSEQYF.

The genes are TRBV27 and TRBJ2-2, with a weak D call TRBD2 (5 bases). Trimming shortened V by 3 bases and J by 3 bases, and 8 bases separated the two germline ends. This CDR3 is 14 amino acids long. Germline V gene sequence: CDR1 MNHEY, CDR2 SMNVEV (reference sequence). CDR3 amino acids: CASSFGRYTGELFF. CDR3 nucleotide sequence: TGTGCCAGCAGTTTTGGGAGATACACCGGGGAGCTGTTTTTT.

This chain connects TRBV5-1 to TRBJ2-1; 13 bases line up with TRBD2. Trimming removed 4 bases from V and 0 bases from J; junction bases left unmatched: 7. The CDR3 is 18 amino acids. CDR1 SGHRS and CDR2 YFSETQ come from the germline V gene. CDR3 amino acids: CASSETSGGSRSYNEQFF. The CDR3 DNA follows: TGCGCCAGCAGCGAGACTAGCGGGGGGTCCCGCTCCTACAATGAGCAGTTCTTC.

The V gene is TRBV18, the J gene TRBJ1-3; 9 bases agree with TRBD1. The CDR3 extends over 16 amino acids. Germline-derived CDR1 and CDR2 are KGHSH and LQKENI. With 2 bases clipped from V and 4 bases from J, the junction kept 6 bases outside the gene matches. CDR3 sequence: CASSPAGTGRGNTIYF. CDR3 nucleotides: TGTGCCAGCTCACCAGCCGGGACAGGGCGCGGAAACACCATATATTTT.

The chain is built from TRBV7-7 and TRBJ2-3; the D gene is possibly TRBD1 (5 bases). The CDR3 extends over 15 amino acids. Trimming removed 1 base from V and 2 bases from J, with 10 bases in between. CDR1 and CDR2 from the germline V gene are SSHAT and FNYEAQ (reference sequence). The DNA of the CDR3 is TGTGCCAGCAGCTTAGGGGTAGGGGTCACAGATACGCAGTATTTT. Its protein is CASSLGVGVTDTQYF. The variable domain in full, with the rest retrieved from reference TRBV7-7 and TRBJ2-3, is GAGVSQSPRYKVTKRGQDVTLRCDPISSHATLYWYQQALGQGPEFLTYFNYEAQPDKSGLPSDRFSAERPEGSISTLTIQRTEQRDSAMYRCASSLGVGVTDTQYFGPGTRLTVL.

As DNA, the CDR3 is TGTGCCATCAGGGGGGGACAGGAATATAATTCACCCCTCCACTTT. It specifies CAIRGGQEYNSPLHF. The chain links TRBV10-3 to TRBJ1-6, with 8 bases matching TRBD1. Germline CDR1 reads ENHRY; CDR2 reads SYGVKD. The CDR3 consists of 15 residues. V dropped 6 bases and J dropped 4; count of bases not matched to a gene: 5.

The chain is built from TRBV5-8 and TRBJ1-5; 10 positions match TRBD1. Germline lookup yields CDR1 SGHTS and CDR2 YDEGEE. The J segment lost 2 bases and the V segment lost 0 bases, leaving 8 bases of the junction unmatched. There are 18 residues in the CDR3. The CDR3 sequence: CASSLEAGTGVRNQPQHF. As DNA, the CDR3 is TGTGCCAGCAGCTTGGAAGCCGGGACAGGGGTTCGCAATCAGCCCCAGCATTTT.

The rearrangement links TRBV11-2 to TRBJ2-5; 9 positions agree with TRBD1. The CDR3 sequence is 13 residues long. Losses at the gene ends were 5 bases for V and 5 bases for J; bases not matched to a gene: 3. The germline CDR1 and CDR2 sequences are SGHAT and FQNNGV. This chain's CDR3 is CASSRDRDETQYF. The DNA for the CDR3 is TGTGCCAGCAGCCGGGACAGGGACGAGACCCAGTACTTC.

The V and J genes are TRBV4-1 and TRBJ1-5, with D perhaps TRBD1 (6 bases). The CDR3 consists of 16 residues. V was clipped by 1 base and J by 7 bases, with 17 bases between them. Germline V CDR1 and CDR2: MGHRA, YSYEKL. The CDR3 region has the DNA TGCGCCAGCAGCCAAGCGGCGGGGGCAACGGGGCAGCCCCAGCATTTT. This codes for CASSQAAGATGQPQHF.